The present TCR beta chain was sequenced within a study of blood T cell repertoires in COVID-19. Study background: Sources were T cells, B-cell-depleted T cells, or PBMCs; the material itself was cDNA or gDNA.

The repertoire was sequenced with immunoSEQ multiplex PCR; TCRdb's copy has only in-frame clones and lacks some. Here the sample spans over 150,000 clones, less than 95% being singletons. The CDR3 runs to 14 residues. Deletions cut 7 bases from V and 0 bases from J, with 10 bases between. Germline CDR1 is SGHTA and CDR2 is FQGNSA. This receptor was obtained from a man aged 50 to 59 with acute or convalescent COVID-19. What was sequenced was peripheral blood. V gene TRBV7-2 combines with J gene TRBJ2-4; weak D call: TRBD2 (6 bases). CDR3 nucleotides: TGTGCCAGCACCACGGGACTAGCCAAAAACATTCAGTACTTC. Its protein is CASTTGLAKNIQYF.